This is a list of T cell receptor beta chains from one sample in a study of T cells after yellow fever vaccination. From the 5' RACE reads, TCRdb called clonotypes with MiXCR, one entry per CDR3 protein. The profile shows about 350,000 distinct CDR3 sequences, over 4% of them singletons. The sample was PBMCs, taken 5 days after the yellow fever booster vaccination. The receptors were gathered from a man between 18 and 29 years old who received the YFV17D yellow fever vaccine. The conserved cysteine and the conserved F or W are not part of the CDR3 here. Fields, in order: J gene, CDR3 length, D gene, V gene, CDR3 protein. The D gene is left open where the match is weak.

TRBJ1-4 | 14 | - | TRBV15 | ATSRDGSATNEKLF
TRBJ2-1 | 17 | TRBD2 | TRBV7-3 | ASSLLGLAGAGSYNEQF
TRBJ2-3 | 14 | TRBD2 | TRBV23-1 | ASSPGTSGATDTQY
TRBJ1-2 | 11 | - | TRBV7-2 | ASTRGWGDGYT
TRBJ1-1 | 13 | - | TRBV5-1 | ASGIGDNRDTEAF
TRBJ2-1 | 13 | - | TRBV5-4 | ASSFETGAYNEQF
TRBJ1-6 | 11 | TRBD1 | TRBV25-1 | ASKGQGGSPLH
TRBJ1-1 | 11 | - | TRBV15 | ATSRVGLAEAF
TRBJ2-5 | 17 | TRBD2 | TRBV5-8 | ASSFAAASGGLYQETQY
TRBJ1-4 | 12 | - | TRBV6-5 | ASSRREADEKLF
TRBJ2-2 | 12 | - | TRBV5-1 | ASSTYQNTGELF
TRBJ1-1 | 10 | - | TRBV20-1 | SARQEPLGAF
TRBJ1-5 | 12 | - | TRBV7-2 | ASTSRTFNQPQH
TRBJ1-3 | 12 | - | TRBV5-6 | ASSPRSSGNTIY
TRBJ1-5 | 15 | TRBD1 | TRBV10-3 | AISESQGVLGNQPQH
TRBJ1-1 | 11 | - | TRBV18 | ASSPIPATEAF
TRBJ2-3 | 13 | - | TRBV5-1 | ASSFGQFATDTQY
TRBJ1-5 | 11 | - | TRBV29-1 | SVGPGSNQPQH
TRBJ2-1 | 16 | - | TRBV5-1 | ASSLGQRSFNVYNEQF
TRBJ2-1 | 9 | - | TRBV20-1 | SARLVLEQF
TRBJ2-1 | 14 | - | TRBV6-2/TRBV6-3 | ASSPRSGRSYNEQF
TRBJ2-7 | 13 | - | TRBV27 | ASSSSTRSGYEQY
TRBJ2-5 | 15 | TRBD2 | TRBV5-1 | ASSPGLAGSSQETQY
TRBJ1-2 | 14 | - | TRBV5-1 | ASSPWGGDANYGYT
TRBJ2-2 | 13 | TRBD2 | TRBV7-2 | ASSPPGRGAGELF
TRBJ1-4 | 10 | - | TRBV3-1 | ASSPGSGKLF
TRBJ1-5 | 14 | - | TRBV15 | ATSSDPRAYRQPQH
TRBJ2-1 | 12 | - | TRBV6-1 | ASSALGVNNEQF
TRBJ2-2 | 14 | - | TRBV7-9 | ASSHTGTPNTGELF
TRBJ1-3 | 14 | - | TRBV20-1 | SARERGAYSGNTIY
TRBJ1-1 | 16 | TRBD1 | TRBV7-2 | ASITTGDRGRVNTEAF
TRBJ2-2 | 15 | - | TRBV7-8 | ASSFLLEDSNTGELF
TRBJ1-1 | 15 | - | TRBV7-8 | ASSLVGDSPRRAEAF
TRBJ2-2 | 12 | - | TRBV11-3 | ASSPGLVTGELF
TRBJ2-6 | 12 | - | TRBV10-3 | AISVTSGANVLT
TRBJ1-1 | 17 | TRBD1 | TRBV18 | ASSPPLGFGTGDYTEAF
TRBJ2-3 | 11 | - | TRBV7-2 | ASSLIKADTQY
TRBJ2-5 | 12 | - | TRBV10-3 | AISRRDPQGTQY
TRBJ2-3 | 13 | - | TRBV5-1 | ASSLAPKSTDTQY
TRBJ2-5 | 10 | - | TRBV7-9 | ASSLTQETQY
TRBJ1-5 | 10 | - | TRBV12-3/TRBV12-4 | ASSHPGQPQH
TRBJ1-3 | 11 | - | TRBV27 | ASSQGRLGTIY
TRBJ1-1 | 12 | - | TRBV6-5 | ASSPTIRSGEAF
TRBJ2-7 | 11 | - | TRBV6-5 | ASSYMGDGEQY
TRBJ2-2 | 16 | TRBD2 | TRBV5-1 | ASSQALDRGVNTGELF
TRBJ2-4 | 17 | - | TRBV19 | ASSIPGHPTVRSRNIQY
TRBJ1-3 | 14 | - | TRBV5-6 | ASSPPGTRSGNTIY
TRBJ1-2 | 12 | - | TRBV24-1 | ATSPEPRDDGYT
TRBJ2-2 | 13 | - | TRBV6-5 | ASSYEQGYNGELF